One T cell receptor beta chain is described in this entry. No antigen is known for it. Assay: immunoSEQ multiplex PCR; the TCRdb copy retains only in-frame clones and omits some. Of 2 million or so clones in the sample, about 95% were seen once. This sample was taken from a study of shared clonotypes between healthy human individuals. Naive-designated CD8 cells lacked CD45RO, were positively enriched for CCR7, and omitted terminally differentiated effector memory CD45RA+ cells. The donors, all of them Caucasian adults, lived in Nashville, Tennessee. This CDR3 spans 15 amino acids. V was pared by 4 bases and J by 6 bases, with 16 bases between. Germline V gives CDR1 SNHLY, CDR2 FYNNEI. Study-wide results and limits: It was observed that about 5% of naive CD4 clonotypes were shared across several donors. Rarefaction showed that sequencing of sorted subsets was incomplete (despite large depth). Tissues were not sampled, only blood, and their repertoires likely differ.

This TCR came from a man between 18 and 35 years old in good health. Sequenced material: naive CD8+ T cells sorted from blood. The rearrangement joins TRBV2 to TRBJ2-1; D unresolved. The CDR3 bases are TGTGCCAGCAGTGTAGACAAAGGGTTATTCAATGAGCAGTTCTTC. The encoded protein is CASSVDKGLFNEQFF.